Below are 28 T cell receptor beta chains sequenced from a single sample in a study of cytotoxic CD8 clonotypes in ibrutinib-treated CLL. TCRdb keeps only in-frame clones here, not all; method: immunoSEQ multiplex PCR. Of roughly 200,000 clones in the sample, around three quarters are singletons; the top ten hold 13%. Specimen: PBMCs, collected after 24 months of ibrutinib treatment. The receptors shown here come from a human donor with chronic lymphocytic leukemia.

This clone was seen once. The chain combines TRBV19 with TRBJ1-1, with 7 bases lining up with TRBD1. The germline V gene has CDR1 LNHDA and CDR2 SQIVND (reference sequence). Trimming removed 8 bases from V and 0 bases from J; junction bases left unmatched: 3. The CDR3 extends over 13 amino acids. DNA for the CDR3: TGTGCCAGTCGGGACAGAGTGAACACTGAAGCTTTCTTT. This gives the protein CASRDRVNTEAFF.

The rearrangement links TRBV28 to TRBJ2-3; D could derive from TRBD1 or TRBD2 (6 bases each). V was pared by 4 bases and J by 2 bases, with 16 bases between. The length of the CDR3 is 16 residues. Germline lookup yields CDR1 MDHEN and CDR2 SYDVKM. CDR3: CASSSLRQDYTDTQYF. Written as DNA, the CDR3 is TGTGCCAGCAGTTCCCTTCGACAGGACTACACAGATACGCAGTATTTT.

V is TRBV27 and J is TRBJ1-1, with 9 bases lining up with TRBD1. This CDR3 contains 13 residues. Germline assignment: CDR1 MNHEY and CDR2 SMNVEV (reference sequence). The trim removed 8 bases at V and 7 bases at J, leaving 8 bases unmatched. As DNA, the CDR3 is TGTGCCAGCGGAGTTTGGGGACAGGGTGAAGCTTTCTTT. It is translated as CASGVWGQGEAFF.

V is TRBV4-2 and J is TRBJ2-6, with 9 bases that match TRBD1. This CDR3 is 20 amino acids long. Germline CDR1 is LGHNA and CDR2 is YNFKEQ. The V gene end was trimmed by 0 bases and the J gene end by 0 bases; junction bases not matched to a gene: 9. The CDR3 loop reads CASSQEMGTGIYSGANVLTF. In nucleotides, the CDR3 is TGTGCCAGCAGCCAAGAAATGGGGACAGGGATTTACTCTGGGGCCAACGTCCTGACTTTC.

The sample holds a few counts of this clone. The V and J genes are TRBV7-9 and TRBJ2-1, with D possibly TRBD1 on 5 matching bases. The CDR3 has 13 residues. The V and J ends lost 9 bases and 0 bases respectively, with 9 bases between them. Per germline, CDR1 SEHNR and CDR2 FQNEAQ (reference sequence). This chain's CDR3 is CASRGGSYNEQFF. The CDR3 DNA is TGTGCCAGTAGGGGTGGCTCCTACAATGAGCAGTTCTTC.

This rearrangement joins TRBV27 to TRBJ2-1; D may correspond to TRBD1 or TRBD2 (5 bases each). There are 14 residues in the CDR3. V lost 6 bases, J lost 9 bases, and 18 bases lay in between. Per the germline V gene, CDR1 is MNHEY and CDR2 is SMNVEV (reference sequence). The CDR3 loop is CASRGDAGGGEQFF. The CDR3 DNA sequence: TGTGCCAGCAGAGGGGACGCAGGCGGCGGTGAGCAGTTCTTC.

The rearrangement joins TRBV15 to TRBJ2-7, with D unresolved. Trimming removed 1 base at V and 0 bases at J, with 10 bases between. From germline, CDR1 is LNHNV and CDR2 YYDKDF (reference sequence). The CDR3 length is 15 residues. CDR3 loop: CATSRGDKGSYEQYF. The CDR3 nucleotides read TGTGCCACCAGCAGAGGAGACAAAGGCTCCTACGAGCAGTACTTC.

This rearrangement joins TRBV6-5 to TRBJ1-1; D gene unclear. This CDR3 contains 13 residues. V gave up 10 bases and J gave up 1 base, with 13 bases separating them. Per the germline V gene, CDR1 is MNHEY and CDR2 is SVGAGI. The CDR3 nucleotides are TGTGCCACTTGGGTTCATACGAACACTGAAGCTTTCTTT. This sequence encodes CATWVHTNTEAFF.

DNA of the CDR3: TGTGCCATCGGGGCTAGCGGGGACACAGATACGCAGTATTTT. It yields the protein CAIGASGDTDTQYF. The chain recombines TRBV10-3 with TRBJ2-3; TRBD2 aligns across 9 bases. This CDR3 contains 14 residues. Germline loops: CDR1 ENHRY, CDR2 SYGVKD. V gave up 8 bases and J gave up 2 bases; unmatched junction bases: 5.

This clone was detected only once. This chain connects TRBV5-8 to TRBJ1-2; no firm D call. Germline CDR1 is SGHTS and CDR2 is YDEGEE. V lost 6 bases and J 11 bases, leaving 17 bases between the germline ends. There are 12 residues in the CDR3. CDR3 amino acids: CASNRFAEKYTF. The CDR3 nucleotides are TGTGCCAGCAATCGTTTTGCTGAGAAGTACACCTTC.

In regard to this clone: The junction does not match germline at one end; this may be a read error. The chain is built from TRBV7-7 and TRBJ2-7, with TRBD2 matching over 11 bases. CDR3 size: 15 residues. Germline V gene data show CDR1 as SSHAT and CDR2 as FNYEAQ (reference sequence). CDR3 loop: CASSLGTSGSYEQYF. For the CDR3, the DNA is TGTGCTAGCAGCTTAGGGACTAGCGGTTCCTACGAGCAGTACTTC.

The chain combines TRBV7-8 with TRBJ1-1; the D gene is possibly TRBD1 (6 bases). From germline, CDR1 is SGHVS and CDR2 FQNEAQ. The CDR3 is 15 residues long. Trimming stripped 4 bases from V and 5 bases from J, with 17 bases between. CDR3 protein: CASSWRTAVGTEAFF. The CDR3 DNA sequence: TGTGCCAGCAGCTGGAGGACAGCCGTGGGGACTGAAGCTTTCTTT.

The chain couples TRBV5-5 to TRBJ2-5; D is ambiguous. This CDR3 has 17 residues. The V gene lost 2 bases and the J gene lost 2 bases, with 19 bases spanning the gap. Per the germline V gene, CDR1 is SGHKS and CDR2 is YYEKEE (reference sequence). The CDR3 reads CASSLNIMSDYQETQYF. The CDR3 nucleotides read TGTGCCAGCAGCTTAAACATTATGTCAGATTATCAAGAGACCCAGTACTTC.

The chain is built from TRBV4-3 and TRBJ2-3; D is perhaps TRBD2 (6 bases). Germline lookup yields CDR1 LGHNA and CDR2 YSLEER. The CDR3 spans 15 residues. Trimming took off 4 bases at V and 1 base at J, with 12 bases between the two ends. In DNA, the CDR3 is TGCGCCAGCAGCCGCCGACTAGAAGGCACAGATACGCAGTATTTT. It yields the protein CASSRRLEGTDTQYF.

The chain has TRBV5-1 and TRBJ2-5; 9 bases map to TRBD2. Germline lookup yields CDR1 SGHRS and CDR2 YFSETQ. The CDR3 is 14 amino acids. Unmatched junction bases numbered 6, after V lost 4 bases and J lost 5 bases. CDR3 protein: CASSPSGRSETQYF. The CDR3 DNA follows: TGCGCCAGCAGCCCGAGCGGGAGGAGTGAGACCCAGTACTTC.

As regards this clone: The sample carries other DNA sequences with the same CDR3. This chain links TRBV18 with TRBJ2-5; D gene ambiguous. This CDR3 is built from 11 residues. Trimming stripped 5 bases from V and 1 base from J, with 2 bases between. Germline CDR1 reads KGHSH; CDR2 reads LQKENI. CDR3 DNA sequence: TGTGCCAGCTCAAGCCAAGAGACCCAGTACTTC. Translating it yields CASSSQETQYF.

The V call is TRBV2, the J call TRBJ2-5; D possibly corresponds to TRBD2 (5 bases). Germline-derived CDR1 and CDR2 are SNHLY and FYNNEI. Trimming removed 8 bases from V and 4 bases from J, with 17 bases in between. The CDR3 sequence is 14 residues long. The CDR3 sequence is CASVRLAQGETQYF. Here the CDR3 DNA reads TGTGCCAGCGTGCGGCTAGCCCAAGGAGAGACCCAGTACTTC.

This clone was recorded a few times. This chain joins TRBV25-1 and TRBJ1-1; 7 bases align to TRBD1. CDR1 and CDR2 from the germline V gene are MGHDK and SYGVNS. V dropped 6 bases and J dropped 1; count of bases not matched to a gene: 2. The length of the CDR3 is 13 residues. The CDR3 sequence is CASRRQGNTEAFF. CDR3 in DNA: TGTGCCAGCAGGAGACAGGGGAACACTGAAGCTTTCTTT.

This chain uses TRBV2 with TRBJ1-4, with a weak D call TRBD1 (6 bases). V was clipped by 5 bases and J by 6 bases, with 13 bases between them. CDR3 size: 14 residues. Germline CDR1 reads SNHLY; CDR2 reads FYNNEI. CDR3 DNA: TGTGCCAGCAGTAAACAGGGCGGAGATGAAAAACTGTTTTTT. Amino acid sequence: CASSKQGGDEKLFF.

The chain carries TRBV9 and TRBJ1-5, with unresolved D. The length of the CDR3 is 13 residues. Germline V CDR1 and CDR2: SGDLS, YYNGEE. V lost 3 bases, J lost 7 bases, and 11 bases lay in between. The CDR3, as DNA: TGTGCCAGCAGCGCGAGCGGGTTGCAGCCCCAGCATTTT. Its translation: CASSASGLQPQHF.

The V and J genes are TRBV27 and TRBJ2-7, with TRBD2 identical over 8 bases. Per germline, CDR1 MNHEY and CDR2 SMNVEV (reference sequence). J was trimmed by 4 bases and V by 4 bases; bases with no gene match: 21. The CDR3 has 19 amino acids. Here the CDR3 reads CASSSSGRSILAETYEQYF. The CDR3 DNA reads TGTGCCAGCAGTTCCTCGGGGCGATCAATACTAGCGGAAACGTACGAGCAGTACTTC.

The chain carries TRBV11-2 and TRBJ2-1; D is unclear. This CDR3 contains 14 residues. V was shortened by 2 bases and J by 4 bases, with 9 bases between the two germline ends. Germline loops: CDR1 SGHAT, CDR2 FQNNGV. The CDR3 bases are TGTGCCAGCAGCTTAACCACAGCATACAATGAGCAGTTCTTC. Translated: CASSLTTAYNEQFF.

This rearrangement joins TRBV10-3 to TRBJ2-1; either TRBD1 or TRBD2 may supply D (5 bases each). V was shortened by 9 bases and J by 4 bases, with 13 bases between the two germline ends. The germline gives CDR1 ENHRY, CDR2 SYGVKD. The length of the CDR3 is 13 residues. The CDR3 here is CAITGQPYNEQFF. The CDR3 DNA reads TGTGCCATTACGGGGCAGCCGTACAATGAGCAGTTCTTC.

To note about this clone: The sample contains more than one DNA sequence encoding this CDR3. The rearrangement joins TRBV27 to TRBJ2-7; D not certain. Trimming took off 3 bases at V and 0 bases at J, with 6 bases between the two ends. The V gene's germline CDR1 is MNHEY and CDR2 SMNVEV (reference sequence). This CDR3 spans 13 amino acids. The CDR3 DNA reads TGTGCCAGCAGTTTTTCCGGCTCCTACGAGCAGTACTTC. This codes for CASSFSGSYEQYF.

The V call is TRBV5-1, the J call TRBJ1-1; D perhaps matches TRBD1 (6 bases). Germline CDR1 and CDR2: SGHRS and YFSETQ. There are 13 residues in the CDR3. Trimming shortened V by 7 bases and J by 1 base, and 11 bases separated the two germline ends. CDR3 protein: CASRGQENTEAFF. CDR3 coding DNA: TGCGCCAGCCGGGGGCAGGAGAACACTGAAGCTTTCTTT.

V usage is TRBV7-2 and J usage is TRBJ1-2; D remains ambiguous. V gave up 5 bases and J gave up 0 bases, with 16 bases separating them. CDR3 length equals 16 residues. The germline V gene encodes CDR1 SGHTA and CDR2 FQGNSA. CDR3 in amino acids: CASSRFTHPANYGYTF. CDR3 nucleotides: TGTGCCAGCAGCCGCTTCACCCACCCAGCTAACTATGGCTACACCTTC.

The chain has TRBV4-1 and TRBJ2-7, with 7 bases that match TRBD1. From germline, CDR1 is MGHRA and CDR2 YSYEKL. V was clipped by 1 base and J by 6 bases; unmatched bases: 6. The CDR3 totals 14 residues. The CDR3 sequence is CASSQGNRGSEQYF. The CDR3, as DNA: TGCGCCAGCAGCCAAGGTAACAGGGGAAGCGAGCAGTACTTC.

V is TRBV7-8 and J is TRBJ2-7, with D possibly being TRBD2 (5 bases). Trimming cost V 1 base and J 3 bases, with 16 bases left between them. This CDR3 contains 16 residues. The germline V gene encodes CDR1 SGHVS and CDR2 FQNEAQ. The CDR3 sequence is CASSLELGASGYEQYF. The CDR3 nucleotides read TGTGCCAGCAGCTTAGAATTGGGAGCTTCAGGCTACGAGCAGTACTTC.